This TCR beta chain was identified in a study of cytomegalovirus exposure and HLA in healthy donors. General observations from the study: It was confirmed in vitro that three of the CMV-associated chains were specific for CMV antigens.

About this clone itself: Its matching antigen is unknown.

This CDR3 is 15 amino acids long. V was pared by 0 bases and J by 2 bases, with 6 bases of the junction left unmatched. Germline V lookup: CDR1 GTSNPN, CDR2 SVGIG (reference sequence). PCR primers comprised 60 Vbeta and 13 Jbeta primers. Method: immunoSEQ multiplex PCR; TCRdb's copy keeps in-frame clones and lacks some. The sample has some 200,000 clones, roughly 70% seen once; the top ten hold approximately 1.8%. Sequencing used PBMCs. This receptor was obtained from a woman under 40 in good health and CMV-seronegative. The gene calls are TRBV30 and TRBJ1-2; 7 bases align to TRBD1. CDR3 coding DNA: TGTGCCTGGAGTGTACTAGGACAGGCCAACTATGGCTACACCTTC. Protein sequence: CAWSVLGQANYGYTF.